The 21 T cell receptor beta chains given below trace back to one sample, sequenced in a study of blood T cell repertoires in COVID-19. Data came from immunoSEQ multiplex PCR; TCRdb stores just in-frame clones and leaves some out. This table has 140,000 to 150,000 clones, roughly 79% appearing once. The sequencing sample was made of peripheral blood. These receptors were obtained from a human donor with acute or convalescent COVID-19. The donor label of this sample is uncertain.

The chain recombines TRBV18 with TRBJ1-2; weak D call: TRBD1 (5 bases). There are 13 residues in the CDR3. Germline CDR1 KGHSH, CDR2 LQKENI. V lost 6 bases to trimming and J lost 3 bases, with 11 bases between them. The CDR3 is CASSPRVDYGYTF. The DNA for the CDR3 is TGTGCCAGCTCGCCCAGGGTAGACTATGGCTACACCTTC.

The genes are TRBV7-9 and TRBJ2-4; possible D gene TRBD1, 5 bases. The V gene's germline CDR1 is SEHNR and CDR2 FQNEAQ (reference sequence). Trimming took 5 bases from V and 7 from J, leaving 9 bases between them. The CDR3 spans 12 residues. This CDR3 is CASSPDTNIQYF. The CDR3 DNA sequence: TGTGCCAGCAGCCCGGACACTAACATTCAGTACTTC.

The V gene is TRBV2, the J gene TRBJ1-5; the match to TRBD1 covers 7 bases. Germline V lookup: CDR1 SNHLY, CDR2 FYNNEI. The CDR3 spans 13 residues. Trimming removed 8 bases from V and 7 bases from J; junction bases left unmatched: 8. The CDR3 sequence is CASQGGQKQPQHF. CDR3 coding DNA: TGTGCCAGCCAAGGGGGACAGAAACAGCCCCAGCATTTT.

The chain combines TRBV6-1 with TRBJ1-6; the match to TRBD1 covers 7 bases. CDR3 length equals 16 residues. Per germline, CDR1 MNHNS and CDR2 SASEGT. The ends lost 1 base at V and 9 bases at J; junction bases unmatched: 9. This CDR3 is CASSEEGTVYRSPLHF. In DNA, the CDR3 is TGTGCCAGCAGTGAAGAAGGGACAGTTTATCGTTCACCCCTCCACTTT.

This clone was detected a few times. The chain recombines TRBV5-1 with TRBJ2-2, with TRBD1 as a possible D gene (5 bases). The CDR3 covers 15 residues. Germline V lookup: CDR1 SGHRS, CDR2 YFSETQ. Trimming took off 4 bases at V and 3 bases at J, with 13 bases between the two ends. The CDR3 nucleotides read TGCGCCAGCAGCGGACAACTCCCGTACACCGGGGAGCTGTTTTTT. Amino acids: CASSGQLPYTGELFF.

V gene TRBV15 combines with J gene TRBJ2-1; 9 bases fit TRBD2. CDR1 and CDR2 (germline): LNHNV, YYDKDF (reference sequence). J was trimmed by 9 bases and V by 5 bases; bases with no gene match: 8. The CDR3 sequence is 14 residues long. The CDR3 DNA reads as TGTGCCACCAGCCCGGGGGGACTAGCCGGTGAGCAGTTCTTC. Protein product: CATSPGGLAGEQFF.

CDR3 sequence (DNA): TGTGCCAGCAGCTATGAAACAGGGGACCTCCACTTT. Protein sequence: CASSYETGDLHF. This chain links TRBV6-6 with TRBJ1-6; 7 nucleotides match TRBD1. V gave up 6 bases and J gave up 15 bases; unmatched junction bases: 8. Germline values: CDR1 MNHNY, CDR2 SVGAGI (reference sequence). CDR3 length: 12 residues.

Concerning this clone itself: The junction differs from germline at one of its ends, possibly a read error. The rearrangement uses TRBV7-9 and TRBJ1-2; maybe TRBD1 (5 bases). CDR1 and CDR2 from the germline V gene are SEHNR and FQNEAQ (reference sequence). The CDR3 spans 13 residues. The CDR3 sequence is CASSLGGGAPAYF. The CDR3, as DNA: TGTGCCAGCAGCTTAGGTGGAGGGGCACCAGCATACTTC. Full variable domain (rest looked up from reference TRBV7-9 and TRBJ1-2): DTGVSQNPRHKITKRGQNVTFRCDPISEHNRLYWYRQTLGQGPEFLTYFQNEAQLEKSRLLSDRFSAERPKGSFSTLEIQRTEQGDSAMYLCASSLGGGAPAYFGSGTRLTVV.

V is TRBV4-1 and J is TRBJ1-1, with 11 bases matching TRBD1. Germline V gene data show CDR1 as MGHRA and CDR2 as YSYEKL. The V gene end was trimmed by 2 bases and the J gene end by 0 bases; junction bases not matched to a gene: 8. This CDR3 has 18 amino acids. CDR3 loop: CASSQSGQGAAMNTEAFF. The CDR3 coding sequence is TGCGCCAGCAGCCAATCAGGACAGGGGGCGGCCATGAACACTGAAGCTTTCTTT.

This chain links TRBV7-3 with TRBJ1-1, with 7 bases aligning to TRBD1. Germline V gene sequence: CDR1 SGHTA, CDR2 FQGTGA. V shed 5 bases and J 1 base; nucleotides not matched to a gene: 7. The CDR3 length is 15 residues. Here the CDR3 reads CASSLTGKENTEAFF. CDR3 bases: TGTGCCAGCAGCCTGACAGGGAAGGAGAACACTGAAGCTTTCTTT.

V is TRBV6-5 and J is TRBJ1-1, with D possibly being TRBD1 (5 bases). The V gene lost 7 bases and the J gene lost 3 bases, with 12 bases spanning the gap. This CDR3 contains 13 residues. Germline values: CDR1 MNHEY, CDR2 SVGAGI. The CDR3 bases are TGTGCCAGCATCCCACGGGGGTACACTGAAGCTTTCTTT. This codes for CASIPRGYTEAFF.

The chain couples TRBV6-5 to TRBJ1-2; perhaps TRBD1 as D (5 bases). The CDR3 totals 13 residues. The V gene's germline CDR1 is MNHEY and CDR2 SVGAGI. V lost 6 bases and J lost 5, with 13 bases in between. The CDR3, as DNA: TGTGCCAGCAGCACGCCCCAGGGTTATGGCTACACCTTC. This codes for CASSTPQGYGYTF.

This clone was observed at least ten times. This chain joins TRBV30 and TRBJ1-6; 11 nucleotides agree with TRBD1. Germline V lookup: CDR1 GTSNPN, CDR2 SVGIG (reference sequence). The CDR3 consists of 15 residues. V dropped 0 bases and J dropped 6; count of bases not matched to a gene: 1. This CDR3 is CAWSVGTGGNSPLHF. In DNA, the CDR3 is TGTGCCTGGAGTGTAGGGACAGGGGGTAATTCACCCCTCCACTTT.

This clone was observed once. The rearrangement joins TRBV5-1 to TRBJ2-1, with TRBD2 matching over 8 bases. CDR3 size: 16 residues. Germline V gene data show CDR1 as SGHRS and CDR2 as YFSETQ. Trimming cost V 3 bases and J 3 bases; bases outside gene matches: 8. CDR3 sequence: CASSSEAGAYYNEQFF. CDR3 DNA sequence: TGCGCCAGCAGCTCCGAAGCGGGGGCCTACTACAATGAGCAGTTCTTC.

This clone has just one count. V usage is TRBV19 and J usage is TRBJ1-5; a weak D match, TRBD1 (6 bases). The V gene lost 3 bases and the J gene lost 0 bases, with 12 bases spanning the gap. The CDR3 totals 16 residues. From germline, CDR1 is LNHDA and CDR2 SQIVND (reference sequence). The CDR3 is CASSMRTAYSNQPQHF. The CDR3 DNA sequence: TGTGCCAGTAGTATGAGGACAGCCTATAGCAATCAGCCCCAGCATTTT.

Notes on this clone: Germline and junction disagree at one end, which may indicate a read error. For the CDR3, the DNA is TGTGCCGGCAGTGACCCGCTGGTGAGCGGGGGCCTCTCTACTAGCACAGATACGCAGTATTTT. Translated, it gives CAGSDPLVSGGLSTSTDTQYF. The gene calls are TRBV6-4 and TRBJ2-3; 8 bases fit TRBD2. CDR1 and CDR2 (germline): MRHNA, SNTAGT. The CDR3 contains 21 residues.

The V gene is TRBV7-8, the J gene TRBJ1-1, with D possibly matching TRBD1 (6 bases). Per germline, CDR1 SGHVS and CDR2 FQNEAQ. V dropped 5 bases and J dropped 2 bases, with 12 bases sitting between them. The CDR3 has 14 amino acids. The CDR3 here is CASSQKQGNTEAFF. CDR3 nucleotides: TGTGCCAGCAGCCAAAAACAGGGAAACACTGAAGCTTTCTTT.

This clone was observed once. This rearrangement joins TRBV2 to TRBJ1-5; TRBD1 aligns across 10 bases. The CDR3 has 15 amino acids. Trimming at V came to 6 bases and at J to 5 bases, leaving 7 bases not matched to a gene. The V gene's germline CDR1 is SNHLY and CDR2 FYNNEI. The CDR3 sequence: CASRTGGVRDQPQHF. The CDR3 bases are TGTGCCAGCAGGACAGGGGGCGTCCGGGATCAGCCCCAGCATTTT.

This clone showed up just a few times. This sequence joins TRBV6-2 or TRBV6-3 and TRBJ2-3; 7 bases agree with TRBD2. V was pared by 5 bases and J by 1 base, with 3 bases of the junction left unmatched. CDR3 length equals 14 residues. Germline V gives CDR1 MNHEY, CDR2 SVGEGT. CDR3 residues: CASSGTSGTDTQYF. CDR3 in DNA: TGTGCCAGCAGTGGAACTAGCGGCACAGATACGCAGTATTTT.

This chain connects TRBV2 to TRBJ1-6; D not resolved. V was clipped by 11 bases and J by 0 bases, with 14 bases between them. The germline V gene has CDR1 SNHLY and CDR2 FYNNEI. CDR3 length: 15 residues. The CDR3 nucleotides read TGTGCCGGGAGGACGGATAGCTCCTATAATTCACCCCTCCACTTT. Amino acids: CAGRTDSSYNSPLHF.

The chain links TRBV4-1 to TRBJ2-7, with D perhaps matching TRBD2 (6 bases). Germline V gene lookup returns CDR1 MGHRA and CDR2 YSYEKL. The CDR3 is made up of 14 amino acids. V lost 6 bases and J lost 7, with 19 bases in between. The CDR3 here is CASRHQGLSGEQYF. CDR3 DNA: TGCGCCAGCAGACACCAGGGACTCTCGGGGGAGCAGTACTTC.